These 24 T cell receptor beta chains were all obtained from the same sample, sequenced in a study of OX40 agonist ivuxolimab in advanced cancers. Profiling relied on immunoSEQ multiplex PCR, and the TCRdb table lists in-frame clones only, not all of them. Of about 68,000 clones listed, 82% are singletons. The sample here was CD4+ or CD8+ T cells sorted from blood, taken in a trial of the OX40 agonist ivuxolimab. These receptors all stem from an adult with an advanced solid tumor such as melanoma, head and neck, liver or kidney cancer.

The chain uses TRBV9 and TRBJ2-1, with D possibly TRBD2 on 7 matching bases. The germline CDR1 and CDR2 sequences are SGDLS and YYNGEE. The CDR3 has 16 residues. Trimming took off 0 bases at V and 2 bases at J, with 12 bases between the two ends. The CDR3 spells CASSVAGGGAYNEQFF. In DNA form, the CDR3 reads TGTGCCAGCAGCGTAGCTGGGGGGGGCGCCTACAATGAGCAGTTCTTC.

The chain links TRBV4-2 to TRBJ2-5; D is unclear. V shed 1 base and J shed 5 bases, with 8 bases lying between them. This CDR3 has 13 amino acids. CDR1 and CDR2 from the germline V gene are LGHNA and YNFKEQ. CDR3 nucleotide sequence: TGTGCCAGCAGCCAAGGGGTAGGGGAGACCCAGTACTTC. Amino acid sequence: CASSQGVGETQYF.

This chain connects TRBV5-1 to TRBJ2-3; D tentatively fits TRBD1 or TRBD2 (5 bases each). V lost 0 bases and J 0 bases, leaving 17 bases between the germline ends. From germline, CDR1 is SGHRS and CDR2 YFSETQ. The length of the CDR3 is 18 residues. The CDR3, as DNA: TGCGCCAGCAGCTTGGGGGACCTTGGCCCCTCTAGCACAGATACGCAGTATTTT. Its protein product is CASSLGDLGPSSTDTQYF.

The chain combines TRBV19 with TRBJ1-5, with 11 nucleotides matching TRBD1. Germline V gene lookup returns CDR1 LNHDA and CDR2 SQIVND (reference sequence). The junction had 11 bases not matched to a gene; V was cut back by 3 bases and J by 7 bases. This CDR3 is 17 amino acids long. The CDR3 reads CASSMGGSGTGGQPQHF. CDR3 nucleotide sequence: TGTGCCAGTAGTATGGGAGGGTCCGGGACAGGGGGGCAGCCCCAGCATTTT. The complete variable domain, with remaining parts taken from reference TRBV19 and TRBJ1-5, reads DGGITQSPKYLFRKEGQNVTLSCEQNLNHDAMYWYRQDPGQGLRLIYYSQIVNDFQKGDIAEGYSVSREKKESFPLTVTSAQKNPTAFYLCASSMGGSGTGGQPQHFGDGTRLSIL.

The CDR3 spells CAWTPRSAGVAIYF. The CDR3 DNA sequence: TGTGCCTGGACCCCCAGGAGCGCCGGGGTGGCCATATATTTT. The chain carries TRBV30 and TRBJ1-3; D call uncertain. The germline CDR1 and CDR2 sequences are GTSNPN and SVGIG (reference sequence). V was cut by 4 bases and J by 11 bases, with 21 bases left in between. The CDR3 is made up of 14 amino acids.

The chain couples TRBV7-9 to TRBJ1-4; no clear D. Trimming removed 1 base at V and 11 bases at J, with 5 bases between. The CDR3 is 11 residues long. CDR1 and CDR2 from the germline V gene are SEHNR and FQNEAQ (reference sequence). Here the CDR3 reads CASSLGLKLFF. As DNA, the CDR3 is TGTGCCAGCAGCTTAGGCCTGAAACTGTTTTTT.

J is TRBJ2-1 and V is TRBV5-1; 7 nucleotides align to TRBD1. V lost 4 bases to trimming and J lost 8 bases; unmatched junction nucleotides: 12. This CDR3 has 15 residues. Germline CDR1 reads SGHRS; CDR2 reads YFSETQ. This chain's CDR3 is CASSPRDRGSDEQFF. DNA of the CDR3: TGCGCCAGCAGCCCCCGGGACAGAGGTAGCGATGAGCAGTTCTTC.

This clone turned up a few times. The chain couples TRBV29-1 to TRBJ2-1, with a tentative D call TRBD2 (7 bases). This CDR3 is built from 16 residues. Germline lookup yields CDR1 SQVTM and CDR2 ANQGSEA. Trimming stripped 4 bases from V and 6 bases from J, with 22 bases between. The CDR3 region is CSVAGGGGGHGNEQFF. The CDR3 nucleotides read TGCAGCGTTGCAGGTGGAGGGGGGGGCCATGGCAATGAGCAGTTCTTC.

Only a few counts were recorded for this clone. This chain's CDR3 is CASSNNVPTNTGELFF. The CDR3 DNA reads as TGTGCCAGCAGCAATAACGTCCCAACGAACACCGGGGAGCTGTTTTTT. The chain recombines TRBV21-1 with TRBJ2-2. TRBV21-1 is an annotated pseudogene. The CDR3 totals 16 residues.

The gene calls are TRBV7-9 and TRBJ1-1; a possible D gene is TRBD1 (6 bases). Germline V gene sequence: CDR1 SEHNR, CDR2 FQNEAQ (reference sequence). CDR3 length equals 16 residues. The V gene lost 5 bases and the J gene lost 3 bases, with 19 bases spanning the gap. In DNA, the CDR3 is TGTGCCAGCAGCCCGACAGGTCCGGGGGGCCACACTGAAGCTTTCTTT. The encoded protein is CASSPTGPGGHTEAFF.

V gene TRBV5-1 combines with J gene TRBJ2-3; 14 nucleotides match TRBD2. This CDR3 has 16 residues. Germline CDR1 and CDR2: SGHRS and YFSETQ. V lost 5 bases and J lost 4; bases outside the gene matches: 6. CDR3 protein: CASRQTSGGAADTQYF. Here the CDR3 DNA reads TGCGCCAGCAGGCAGACTAGCGGGGGGGCCGCAGATACGCAGTATTTT.

This rearrangement joins TRBV28 to TRBJ1-2, with TRBD1 as a possible D gene (5 bases). This CDR3 region has 13 residues. V was trimmed by 3 bases and J by 7 bases, leaving 12 bases between them. Per germline, CDR1 MDHEN and CDR2 SYDVKM. The CDR3 DNA follows: TGTGCCAGCAGTTTGGGGGGGTACAGTGGCTACACCTTC. This gives the protein CASSLGGYSGYTF.

The gene calls are TRBV5-1 and TRBJ1-4, with 9 bases lining up with TRBD1. This CDR3 is 14 amino acids long. The germline V gene encodes CDR1 SGHRS and CDR2 YFSETQ. V dropped 2 bases and J dropped 7; count of bases not matched to a gene: 3. CDR3: CASSLRQGGEKLFF. The DNA for the CDR3 is TGCGCCAGCAGCTTACGACAGGGGGGTGAAAAACTGTTTTTT.

The chain carries TRBV2 and TRBJ2-3; D is possibly TRBD1 (5 bases). Trimming took 3 bases from V and 2 from J, leaving 12 bases between them. CDR3 length: 15 amino acids. Per the germline V gene, CDR1 is SNHLY and CDR2 is FYNNEI. DNA of the CDR3: TGTGCCAGCAGTGATGTACAGGCCGCCACAGATACGCAGTATTTT. It specifies CASSDVQAATDTQYF.

J is TRBJ2-2 and V is TRBV28; possible D gene TRBD2, 7 bases. The V gene's germline CDR1 is MDHEN and CDR2 SYDVKM. The CDR3 has 15 amino acids. The V end lost 7 bases, the J end lost 7 bases, and 19 bases lay between the germline ends. The CDR3 DNA reads as TGTGCCAGCACTACCCTCGGGGGGCGCGGCGGGGAGCTGTTTTTT. The encoded protein is CASTTLGGRGGELFF. Supplemented by reference TRBV28 and TRBJ2-2, the full variable domain reads DVKVTQSSRYLVKRTGEKVFLECVQDMDHENMFWYRQDPGLGLRLIYFSYDVKMKEKGDIPEGYSVSREKKERFSLILESASTNQTSMYLCASTTLGGRGGELFFGEGSRLTVL.

This chain links TRBV6-6 with TRBJ2-1; D is uncertain. This CDR3 is built from 14 residues. Germline lookup yields CDR1 MNHNY and CDR2 SVGAGI (reference sequence). Trimming left V 6 bases short and J 10 bases short, with 19 bases between. DNA for the CDR3: TGTGCCAGCAGCCCGACGAGAGACTCTGGCGAGCAGTTCTTC. Encoded protein: CASSPTRDSGEQFF.

The rearrangement uses TRBV19 and TRBJ1-5; TRBD1 might be the D (6 bases). Germline V CDR1 and CDR2: LNHDA, SQIVND (reference sequence). Trimming stripped 1 base from V and 2 bases from J, with 12 bases between. The CDR3 extends over 16 amino acids. The CDR3 nucleotides are TGTGCCAGTAGTATAGCTCGGGCAGGGGGCAATCAGCCCCAGCATTTT. Translated: CASSIARAGGNQPQHF.

This chain joins TRBV7-3 and TRBJ1-6; no reliable D call. V was pared by 4 bases and J by 16 bases, with 20 bases between. CDR1 is SGHTA, CDR2 FQGTGA, per germline. The CDR3 spans 14 residues. The CDR3 is CASSSGGPTSRLHF. The CDR3 DNA sequence: TGTGCCAGCAGCTCCGGAGGCCCCACGAGCCGGCTCCACTTT.

V is TRBV6-5 and J is TRBJ1-2; D gene unclear. Germline V gene sequence: CDR1 MNHEY, CDR2 SVGAGI. Trimming removed 0 bases at V and 6 bases at J, with 8 bases between. The CDR3 is made up of 13 amino acids. The DNA for the CDR3 is TGTGCCAGCAGTTACTCGAAGCAGGATGGCTACACCTTC. Its translation: CASSYSKQDGYTF.

The rearrangement uses TRBV18 and TRBJ2-7; D tentatively reads TRBD1 or TRBD2 (6 bases each). CDR1 and CDR2 from the germline V gene are KGHSH and LQKENI. V shed 2 bases and J shed 2 bases, with 13 bases lying between them. The CDR3 spans 15 residues. DNA for the CDR3: TGTGCCAGCTCACCAAGTGGGGGGCCCGCCTACGAGCAGTACGTC. This gives the protein CASSPSGGPAYEQYV.

Only a few counts were recorded for this clone. The chain carries TRBV27 and TRBJ1-2; 7 bases are a match to TRBD1. In germline, CDR1 is MNHEY, CDR2 SMNVEV (reference sequence). The CDR3 sequence is 15 residues long. With 6 bases clipped from V and 8 bases from J, the junction kept 15 bases outside the gene matches. The CDR3 region has the DNA TGTGCCAGCAGCGGTCGCAAACAGGGGTCGGGAGGCTACACCTTC. This encodes CASSGRKQGSGGYTF.

The rearrangement uses TRBV10-2 and TRBJ2-1; 10 nucleotides align to TRBD1. V lost 4 bases to trimming and J lost 2 bases; unmatched junction nucleotides: 8. Germline V CDR1 and CDR2: WSHSY, SAAADI. The CDR3 has 17 residues. CDR3 sequence: CASSGITGTGAYNEQFF. CDR3 coding DNA: TGCGCCAGCAGTGGGATTACCGGGACAGGGGCCTACAATGAGCAGTTCTTC.

The chain is built from TRBV28 and TRBJ1-5; 7 nucleotides line up with TRBD1. The germline CDR1 and CDR2 sequences are MDHEN and SYDVKM. Germline trimming cut 3 bases from V and 6 bases from J; bases unmatched to any gene: 5. CDR3 length: 14 amino acids. In DNA, the CDR3 is TGTGCCAGCAGTTTCCAACAGGGGAGTCAGCCCCAGCATTTT. Amino acid sequence: CASSFQQGSQPQHF.

This clone was picked up a small number of times. The chain carries TRBV6-4 and TRBJ2-6, with D perhaps matching TRBD1 (5 bases). Germline CDR1 and CDR2: MRHNA and SNTAGT. This CDR3 region has 14 residues. Trimming shortened V by 6 bases and J by 1 base, and 7 bases separated the two germline ends. As DNA, the CDR3 is TGTGCCAGCAGAGACAGTTCTGGGGCCAACGTCCTGACTTTC. Its translation is CASRDSSGANVLTF.